The 25 T cell receptor beta chains given below trace back to one sample, sequenced in a study of response to subunit inactivated influenza vaccine. TCRdb fed the RT-PCR reads into MiXCR, producing one record per CDR3 protein. The table includes about 570,000 distinct CDR3 sequences, approximately 10% detected once. These same data were also listed under a study on T cells expressing NK-cell markers. That report adds: For TCR beta, cDNA was produced by 5'RACE template switching with UMIs.

The specimen was PBMCs from blood, collected on the day of vaccination. Receptor source: a man in his fifties who received an inactivated influenza vaccine.

This clonotype was observed a handful of times. The gene calls are TRBV12-3 or TRBV12-4 and TRBJ2-5, with D perhaps TRBD2 (6 bases). Trimming shortened V by 4 bases and J by 1 base, and 13 bases separated the two germline ends. The CDR3 sequence is 15 residues long. CDR3 in DNA: TGTGCCAGCAGTTCCTATCGGGGGACCCAAGAGACCCAGTACTTC. Its translation: CASSSYRGTQETQYF.

This clonotype was detected a few times. The genes are TRBV12-3 or TRBV12-4 and TRBJ2-7; a weak D match, TRBD1 (6 bases). V dropped 3 bases and J dropped 0 bases, with 9 bases sitting between them. CDR3 length: 14 residues. The DNA for the CDR3 is TGTGCCAGCAGTTTCCGGGACAACTCCTACGAGCAGTACTTC. Translation: CASSFRDNSYEQYF.

The chain links TRBV15 to TRBJ1-5; 8 bases align to TRBD1. The CDR3 is 16 amino acids. Trimming removed 4 bases from V and 7 bases from J; junction bases left unmatched: 12. Germline CDR1 reads LNHNV; CDR2 reads YYDKDF (reference sequence). The CDR3 coding sequence is TGTGCCACCAGCAAGGATGGACAGGGATGGCAACAGCCCCAGCATTTT. Translation gives CATSKDGQGWQQPQHF. Filled out from reference TRBV15 and TRBJ1-5, the complete variable domain reads DAMVIQNPRYQVTQFGKPVTLSCSQTLNHNVMYWYQQKSSQAPKLLFHYYDKDFNNEADTPDNFQSRRPNTSFCFLDIRSPGLGDTAMYLCATSKDGQGWQQPQHFGDGTRLSIL.

At least ten counts were recorded for this clonotype. The rearrangement links TRBV28 to TRBJ2-7; 7 bases agree with TRBD2. The CDR3 consists of 13 residues. V dropped 8 bases and J dropped 0; count of bases not matched to a gene: 4. Germline loops: CDR1 MDHEN, CDR2 SYDVKM. The CDR3 sequence: CASARGVSYEQYF. DNA of the CDR3: TGTGCCAGCGCCCGGGGGGTCTCCTACGAGCAGTACTTC.

The gene calls are TRBV30 and TRBJ1-3; the D is unclear. V was clipped by 3 bases and J by 4 bases, with 4 bases between them. Germline V gives CDR1 GTSNPN, CDR2 SVGIG (reference sequence). There are 11 residues in the CDR3. CDR3 region: CAWSAGNTIYF. The CDR3 DNA reads TGTGCCTGGAGCGCGGGAAACACCATATATTTT.

The rearrangement joins TRBV29-1 to TRBJ2-1, with TRBD2 matching 7 bases. The CDR3 spans 14 residues. J gave up 0 bases and V 6 bases, and 5 bases lay outside the gene matches. In germline, CDR1 is SQVTM, CDR2 ANQGSEA. CDR3 amino acids: CSVLGTTSYNEQFF. CDR3 nucleotide sequence: TGCAGCGTCCTCGGGACTACCTCCTACAATGAGCAGTTCTTC.

This CDR3 is CASSASVGTDTQYF. The CDR3 nucleotides are TGTGCCAGCAGCGCCAGCGTGGGCACAGATACGCAGTATTTT. The V gene is TRBV9, the J gene TRBJ2-3; no reliable D call. Per germline, CDR1 SGDLS and CDR2 YYNGEE. The CDR3 runs to 14 residues. Trimming shortened V by 3 bases and J by 1 base, and 9 bases separated the two germline ends.

The rearrangement links TRBV24-1 to TRBJ2-1, with TRBD2 matching 14 bases. CDR3 length: 18 amino acids. V dropped 3 bases and J dropped 0; count of bases not matched to a gene: 3. Germline-derived CDR1 and CDR2 are KGHDR and SFDVKD. CDR3 in DNA: TGTGCCACCAGTGATCCCGGGACTAGCGGGGGCTCCTACAATGAGCAGTTCTTC. Its protein is CATSDPGTSGGSYNEQFF.

This chain connects TRBV7-2 to TRBJ2-5; the D gene is possibly TRBD2 (6 bases). V was clipped by 2 bases and J by 5 bases, with 15 bases between them. CDR3 size: 15 residues. CDR1 SGHTA and CDR2 FQGNSA come from the germline V gene. The DNA of the CDR3 is TGTGCCAGCAGCTTATATCGGGGGAGTGGTGAGACCCAGTACTTC. It encodes CASSLYRGSGETQYF.

V usage is TRBV4-3 and J usage is TRBJ2-1, with 12 bases fitting TRBD2. Trimming removed 0 bases from V and 3 bases from J; junction bases left unmatched: 3. This CDR3 spans 17 amino acids. In germline, CDR1 is LGHNA, CDR2 YSLEER. The CDR3 DNA sequence: TGCGCCAGCAGCCAAGATCCTAGCGGGGGGGTCTACAATGAGCAGTTCTTC. Its protein is CASSQDPSGGVYNEQFF.

This sequence joins TRBV20-1 and TRBJ2-1; 10 nucleotides line up with TRBD1. The CDR3 is 14 residues long. The germline V gene has CDR1 DFQATT and CDR2 SNEGSKA (reference sequence). The V segment lost 3 bases and the J segment 7 bases; nucleotides outside the gene matches: 6. CDR3 in DNA: TGCAGTGCTAGTGACAGGGGGCGTATAAATGAGCAGTTCTTC. Amino acid sequence: CSASDRGRINEQFF.

V and J are TRBV5-6 and TRBJ2-2; the D is unclear. Germline-derived CDR1 and CDR2 are SGHDT and YYEEEE. Trimming cost V 0 bases and J 6 bases, with 6 bases left between them. This CDR3 region has 13 residues. The CDR3 reads CASSLASPGELFF. The CDR3 bases are TGTGCCAGCAGCTTGGCCAGTCCCGGGGAGCTGTTTTTT.

Ten or more counts support this clonotype. V is TRBV6-2 or TRBV6-3 and J is TRBJ2-7; 8 nucleotides agree with TRBD1. V lost 6 bases to trimming and J lost 5 bases; unmatched junction nucleotides: 12. The CDR3 consists of 15 residues. CDR1 is MNHEY and CDR2 is SVGEGT in the germline V gene. The CDR3, as DNA: TGTGCCAGCAGGACAGGGGAATGGGGTTTCGACGAGCAGTACTTC. It specifies CASRTGEWGFDEQYF.

This clonotype was seen ten or more times. The chain uses TRBV30 and TRBJ2-3; 10 bases are a match to TRBD2. V trimming: 3 bases; J trimming: 0 bases; junction bases outside the gene matches: 0. The CDR3 totals 14 residues. CDR1 is GTSNPN, CDR2 SVGIG, per germline (reference sequence). The CDR3, as DNA: TGTGCCTGGAGGACTAGCGGGAGCACAGATACGCAGTATTTT. Protein product: CAWRTSGSTDTQYF. Using reference TRBV30 and TRBJ2-3 for the parts outside the CDR3, the full variable domain is SQTIHQWPATLVQPVGSPLSLECTVEGTSNPNLYWYRQAAGRGLQLLFYSVGIGQISSEVPQNLSASRPQDRQFILSSKKLLLSDSGFYLCAWRTSGSTDTQYFGPGTRLTVL.

V gene TRBV5-1 combines with J gene TRBJ2-7, with 7 bases fitting TRBD1. Germline loops: CDR1 SGHRS, CDR2 YFSETQ. Trimming removed 2 bases from V and 8 bases from J; junction bases left unmatched: 16. This CDR3 is built from 16 residues. CDR3 region: CASSFAGTAELTKQYF. The DNA of the CDR3 is TGCGCCAGCAGCTTCGCTGGGACAGCCGAGCTGACGAAGCAGTACTTC.

Only a few counts were recorded for this clonotype. The V call is TRBV20-1, the J call TRBJ2-7; tentatively, D is TRBD2 (5 bases). The V end lost 6 bases, the J end lost 5 bases, and 20 bases lay between the germline ends. The CDR3 spans 14 residues. Germline V lookup: CDR1 DFQATT, CDR2 SNEGSKA (reference sequence). The CDR3 coding sequence is TGCAGTGCCTACGTGACCGGACTGGGAGACGAGCAGTACTTC. The encoded protein is CSAYVTGLGDEQYF.

This clonotype turned up a few times. The chain combines TRBV12-3 or TRBV12-4 with TRBJ2-3; D not resolved. The CDR3 extends over 13 amino acids. V was clipped by 6 bases and J by 2 bases, with 9 bases between them. The CDR3 bases are TGTGCCAGCAGCGGCACTTACACAGATACGCAGTATTTT. Protein product: CASSGTYTDTQYF.

This clonotype came up a few times. V usage is TRBV20-1 and J usage is TRBJ2-3, with 9 positions matching TRBD2. The length of the CDR3 is 14 residues. Looked up from germline, CDR1 is DFQATT and CDR2 is SNEGSKA (reference sequence). V gave up 4 bases and J gave up 4 bases; unmatched junction bases: 6. CDR3 DNA: TGCAGTGCTACTATAGCGGGAGTGCCAGATACGCAGTATTTT. This encodes CSATIAGVPDTQYF.

The rearrangement uses TRBV2 and TRBJ2-5; D may be TRBD2 (6 bases). V was pared by 8 bases and J by 6 bases, with 13 bases between. Looked up from germline, CDR1 is SNHLY and CDR2 is FYNNEI. The CDR3 has 12 residues. CDR3 sequence: CASGWRVQTQYF. For the CDR3, the DNA is TGTGCCAGCGGGTGGAGGGTTCAGACCCAGTACTTC.

The table lists this clonotype with a few counts. The chain couples TRBV6-2 or TRBV6-3 to TRBJ2-1; no definite D call. V was shortened by 4 bases and J by 2 bases, with 15 bases between the two germline ends. Germline V gives CDR1 MNHEY, CDR2 SVGEGT. This CDR3 is built from 16 residues. The CDR3 sequence: CASSSDYGQPYNEQFF. The CDR3 coding sequence is TGTGCCAGCAGTTCCGATTACGGGCAACCCTACAATGAGCAGTTCTTC.

This clonotype turned up a few times. The V call is TRBV4-1, the J call TRBJ1-1, with a weak D call TRBD1 (5 bases). The germline V gene has CDR1 MGHRA and CDR2 YSYEKL. Trimming took off 3 bases at V and 1 base at J, with 15 bases between the two ends. This CDR3 region has 16 residues. This chain's CDR3 is CASSQASGTQNTEAFF. CDR3 bases: TGCGCCAGCAGCCAGGCATCCGGGACTCAGAACACTGAAGCTTTCTTT.

V and J are TRBV6-5 and TRBJ1-5; tentatively, D is TRBD1 (5 bases). The length of the CDR3 is 15 residues. Germline V gene lookup returns CDR1 MNHEY and CDR2 SVGAGI. V lost 0 bases, J lost 4 bases, and 10 bases lay in between. CDR3 loop: CASSYSYRQNQPQHF. The CDR3 DNA is TGTGCCAGCAGTTACTCATACAGGCAAAATCAGCCCCAGCATTTT.

The CDR3 bases are TGTGCCAGCAGCCAAGGGGGACAGGGGGGCAATCAGCCCCAGCATTTT. This codes for CASSQGGQGGNQPQHF. The rearrangement uses TRBV3-1 and TRBJ1-5, with 11 bases fitting TRBD1. CDR3 length: 16 residues. The trim removed 1 base at V and 2 bases at J, leaving 1 base unmatched. Germline CDR1 LGHDT, CDR2 YNNKEL (reference sequence).

The chain uses TRBV9 and TRBJ1-1, with a possible D match to TRBD1 (6 bases). The ends were cut back, 0 bases at V and 2 bases at J, with 17 bases in the middle. The CDR3 sequence is 17 residues long. The V gene's germline CDR1 is SGDLS and CDR2 YYNGEE. The CDR3 DNA reads as TGTGCCAGCAGCGTAGCTATGACAGGAGGGGTCAACACTGAAGCTTTCTTT. Encoded protein: CASSVAMTGGVNTEAFF.

The rearrangement uses TRBV4-3 and TRBJ1-1, with D tentatively TRBD1 (5 bases). The CDR3 length is 15 residues. Between the trimmed V and J ends, which lost 0 bases and 2 bases, there was a span of 10 bases. CDR1 and CDR2 (germline): LGHNA, YSLEER. The CDR3 nucleotides read TGCGCCAGCAGCCAAGAACCGGGGACTAACACTGAAGCTTTCTTT. Translating it yields CASSQEPGTNTEAFF.